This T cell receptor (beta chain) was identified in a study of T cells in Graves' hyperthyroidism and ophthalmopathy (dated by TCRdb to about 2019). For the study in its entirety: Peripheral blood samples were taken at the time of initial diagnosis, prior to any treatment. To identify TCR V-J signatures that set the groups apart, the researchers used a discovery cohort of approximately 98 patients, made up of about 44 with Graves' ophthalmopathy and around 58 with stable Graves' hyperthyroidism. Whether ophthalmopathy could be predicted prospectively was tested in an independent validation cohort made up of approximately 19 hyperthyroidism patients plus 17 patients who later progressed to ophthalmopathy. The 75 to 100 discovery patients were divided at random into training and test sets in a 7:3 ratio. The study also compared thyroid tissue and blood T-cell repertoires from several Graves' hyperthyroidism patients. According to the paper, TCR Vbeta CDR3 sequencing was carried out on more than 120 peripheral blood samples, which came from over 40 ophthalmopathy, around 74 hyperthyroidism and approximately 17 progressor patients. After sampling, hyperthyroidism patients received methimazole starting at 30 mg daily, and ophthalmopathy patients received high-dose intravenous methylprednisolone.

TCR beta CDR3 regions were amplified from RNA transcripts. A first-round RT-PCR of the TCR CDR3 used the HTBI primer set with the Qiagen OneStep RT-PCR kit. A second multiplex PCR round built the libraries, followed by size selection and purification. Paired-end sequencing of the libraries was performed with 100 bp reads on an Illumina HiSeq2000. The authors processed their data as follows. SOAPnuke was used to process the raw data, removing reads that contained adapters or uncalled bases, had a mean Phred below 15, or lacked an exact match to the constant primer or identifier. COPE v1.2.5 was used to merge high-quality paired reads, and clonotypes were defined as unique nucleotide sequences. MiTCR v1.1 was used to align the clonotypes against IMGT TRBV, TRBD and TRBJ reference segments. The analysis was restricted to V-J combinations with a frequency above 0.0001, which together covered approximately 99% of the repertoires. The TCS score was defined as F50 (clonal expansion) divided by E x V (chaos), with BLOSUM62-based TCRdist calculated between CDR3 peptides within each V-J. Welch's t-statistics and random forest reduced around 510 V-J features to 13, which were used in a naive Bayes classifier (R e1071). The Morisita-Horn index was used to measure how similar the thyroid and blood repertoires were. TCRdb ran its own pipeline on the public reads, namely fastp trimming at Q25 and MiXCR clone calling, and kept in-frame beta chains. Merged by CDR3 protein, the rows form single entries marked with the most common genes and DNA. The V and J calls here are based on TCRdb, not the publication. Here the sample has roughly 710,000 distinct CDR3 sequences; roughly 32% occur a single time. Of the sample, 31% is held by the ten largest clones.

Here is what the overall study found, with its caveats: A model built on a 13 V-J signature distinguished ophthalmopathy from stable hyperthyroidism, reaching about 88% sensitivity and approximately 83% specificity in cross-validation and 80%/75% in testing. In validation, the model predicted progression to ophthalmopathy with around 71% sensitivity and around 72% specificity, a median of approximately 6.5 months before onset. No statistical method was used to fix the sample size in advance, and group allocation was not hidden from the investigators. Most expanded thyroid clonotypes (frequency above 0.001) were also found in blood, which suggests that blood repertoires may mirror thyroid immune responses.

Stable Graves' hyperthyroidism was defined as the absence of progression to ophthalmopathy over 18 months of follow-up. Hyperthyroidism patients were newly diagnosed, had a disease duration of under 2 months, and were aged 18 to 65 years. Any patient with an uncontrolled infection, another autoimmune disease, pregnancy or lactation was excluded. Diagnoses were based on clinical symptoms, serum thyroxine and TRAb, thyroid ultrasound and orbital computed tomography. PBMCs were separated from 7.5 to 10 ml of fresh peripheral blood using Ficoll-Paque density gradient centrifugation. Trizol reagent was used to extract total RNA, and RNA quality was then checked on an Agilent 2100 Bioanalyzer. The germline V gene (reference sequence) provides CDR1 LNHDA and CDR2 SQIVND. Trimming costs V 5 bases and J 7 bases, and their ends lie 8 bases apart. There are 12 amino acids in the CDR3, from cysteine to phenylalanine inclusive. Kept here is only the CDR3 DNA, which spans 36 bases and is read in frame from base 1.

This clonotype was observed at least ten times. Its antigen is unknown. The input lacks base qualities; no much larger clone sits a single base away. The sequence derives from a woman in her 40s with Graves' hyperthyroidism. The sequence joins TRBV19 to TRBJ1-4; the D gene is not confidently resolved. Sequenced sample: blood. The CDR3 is CASSGGVEKLFF. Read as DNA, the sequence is TGTGCCAGTAGTGGTGGGGTTGAAAAACTGTTTTTT.